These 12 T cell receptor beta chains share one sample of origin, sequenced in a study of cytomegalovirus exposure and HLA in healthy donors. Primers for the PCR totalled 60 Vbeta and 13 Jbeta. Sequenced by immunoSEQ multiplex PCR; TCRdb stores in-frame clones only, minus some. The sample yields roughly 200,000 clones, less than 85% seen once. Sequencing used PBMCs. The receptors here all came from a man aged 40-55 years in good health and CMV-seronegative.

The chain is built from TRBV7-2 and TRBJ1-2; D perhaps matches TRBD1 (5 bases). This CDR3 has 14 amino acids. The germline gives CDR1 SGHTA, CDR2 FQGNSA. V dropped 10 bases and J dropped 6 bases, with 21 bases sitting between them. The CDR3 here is CATPRRQGADGYTF. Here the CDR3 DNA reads TGTGCCACCCCAAGACGGCAAGGGGCGGATGGCTACACCTTC. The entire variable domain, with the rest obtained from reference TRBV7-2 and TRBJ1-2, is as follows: GAGVSQSPSNKVTEKGKDVELRCDPISGHTALYWYRQSLGQGLEFLIYFQGNSAPDKSGLPSDRFSAERTGGSVSTLTIQRTQQEDSAVYLCATPRRQGADGYTFGSGTRLTVV.

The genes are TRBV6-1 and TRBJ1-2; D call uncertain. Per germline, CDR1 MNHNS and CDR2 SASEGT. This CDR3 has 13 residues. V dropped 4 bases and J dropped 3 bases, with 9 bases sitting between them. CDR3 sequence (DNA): TGTGCCAGCAGTGCCACTCCGGACTATGGCTACACCTTC. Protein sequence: CASSATPDYGYTF.

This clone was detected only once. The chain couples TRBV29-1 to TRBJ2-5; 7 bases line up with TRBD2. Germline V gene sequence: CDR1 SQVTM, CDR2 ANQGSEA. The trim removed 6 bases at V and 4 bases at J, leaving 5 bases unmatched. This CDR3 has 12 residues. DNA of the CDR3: TGCAGCGTCAGGTGGGGGGGAGAGACCCAGTACTTC. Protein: CSVRWGGETQYF.

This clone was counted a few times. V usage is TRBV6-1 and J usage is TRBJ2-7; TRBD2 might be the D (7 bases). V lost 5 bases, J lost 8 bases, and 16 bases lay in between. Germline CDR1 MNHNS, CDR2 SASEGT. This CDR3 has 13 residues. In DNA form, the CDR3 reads TGTGCCAGCAGTCCGAAGGGGGGGGTCAAGCAGTACTTC. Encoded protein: CASSPKGGVKQYF.

The CDR3 sequence is CSVGGEVTNNYGYTF. The CDR3 nucleotides read TGCAGCGTGGGCGGGGAGGTTACAAATAACTATGGCTACACCTTC. This sequence joins TRBV29-1 and TRBJ1-2; no clear D gene. This CDR3 contains 15 residues. The V end was cut by 6 bases, the J end by 1 base, with 18 bases between. Germline CDR1 reads SQVTM; CDR2 reads ANQGSEA.

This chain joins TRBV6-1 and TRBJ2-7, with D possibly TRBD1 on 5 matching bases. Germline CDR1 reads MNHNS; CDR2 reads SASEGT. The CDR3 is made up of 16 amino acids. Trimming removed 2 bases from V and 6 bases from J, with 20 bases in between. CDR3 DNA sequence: TGTGCCAGCAGTGAAAGTTCAGGGTTGGAACACAGCGAGCAGTACTTC. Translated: CASSESSGLEHSEQYF.

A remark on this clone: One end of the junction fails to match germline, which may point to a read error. CDR3 region: CASSIRGTGEYGQYF. For the CDR3, the DNA is TGTGCCAGCAGTATCCGGGGGACAGGGGAATACGGGCAGTACTTC. The chain has TRBV27 and TRBJ2-7, with 10 bases that match TRBD1. The CDR3 totals 15 residues. The germline CDR1 and CDR2 sequences are MNHEY and SMNVEV (reference sequence).

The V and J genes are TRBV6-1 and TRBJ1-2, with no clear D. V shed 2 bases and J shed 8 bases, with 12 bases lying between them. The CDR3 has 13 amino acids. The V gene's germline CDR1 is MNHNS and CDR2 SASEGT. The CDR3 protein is CASSEWTAGGYTF. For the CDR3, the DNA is TGTGCCAGCAGTGAATGGACGGCGGGAGGCTACACCTTC.

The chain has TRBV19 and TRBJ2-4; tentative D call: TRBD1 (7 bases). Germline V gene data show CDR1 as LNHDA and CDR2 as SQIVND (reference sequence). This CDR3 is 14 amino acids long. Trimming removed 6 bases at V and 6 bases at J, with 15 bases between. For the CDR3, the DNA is TGTGCCAGTAGCTATAGACAGGGAGGAAACATTCAGTACTTC. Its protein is CASSYRQGGNIQYF.

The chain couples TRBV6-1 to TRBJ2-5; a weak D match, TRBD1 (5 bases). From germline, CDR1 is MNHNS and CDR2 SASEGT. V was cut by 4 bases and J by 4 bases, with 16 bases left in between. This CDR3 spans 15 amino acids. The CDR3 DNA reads TGTGCCAGCAGTGCAAACTGGGGTCAGGGAGAGACCCAGTACTTC. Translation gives CASSANWGQGETQYF.

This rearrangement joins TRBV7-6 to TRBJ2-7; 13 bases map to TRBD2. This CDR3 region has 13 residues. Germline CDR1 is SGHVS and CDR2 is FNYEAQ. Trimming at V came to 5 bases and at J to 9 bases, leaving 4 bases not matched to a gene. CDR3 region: CASSRLAGGVQYF. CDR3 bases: TGTGCCAGCAGCCGACTAGCGGGGGGCGTGCAGTACTTC.

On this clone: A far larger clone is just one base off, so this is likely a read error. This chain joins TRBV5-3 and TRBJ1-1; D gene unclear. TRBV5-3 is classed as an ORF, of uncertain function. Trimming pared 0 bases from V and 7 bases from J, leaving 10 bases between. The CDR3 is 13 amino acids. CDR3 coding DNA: TGTGCCAGAAGCTTGGACGGGATCAGTGAAGCTTTCTTT. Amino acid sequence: CARSLDGISEAFF.